The 10 T cell receptor beta chains listed next were all sequenced from one sample in a study of blood T cell repertoires in COVID-19. Profiled with immunoSEQ multiplex PCR; TCRdb holds only in-frame clones, not every one. Altogether 160,000 or so clones are present, roughly 84% being singletons, with the ten largest covering about a sixth. The sample taken for sequencing was PBMCs or T cells enriched from blood (not recorded which). The receptor source for this set is a man in his fifties or sixties who had recovered from COVID-19.

Only a few counts were recorded for this clone. This sequence joins TRBV29-1 and TRBJ2-6; D perhaps matches TRBD1 (5 bases). The CDR3 spans 14 residues. CDR1 is SQVTM, CDR2 ANQGSEA, per germline. Trimming removed 4 bases from V and 1 base from J, with 8 bases in between. CDR3 nucleotides: TGCAGCGTTGGACAGACTTCTGGGGCCAACGTCCTGACTTTC. Residues: CSVGQTSGANVLTF. The variable domain in full, completed from reference TRBV29-1 and TRBJ2-6, reads SAVISQKPSRDICQRGTSLTIQCQVDSQVTMMFWYRQQPGQSLTLIATANQGSEATYESGFVIDKFPISRPNLTFSTLTVSNMSPEDSSIYLCSVGQTSGANVLTFGAGSRLTVL.

A single count supports this clone. The V call is TRBV29-1, the J call TRBJ1-1, with 7 bases lining up with TRBD1. Germline CDR1 reads SQVTM; CDR2 reads ANQGSEA. The length of the CDR3 is 15 residues. CDR3: CNVKKRQGENTEAFF. CDR3 DNA sequence: TGCAACGTCAAAAAACGACAGGGAGAGAACACTGAAGCTTTCTTT.

This chain joins TRBV3-1 (or the pseudogene TRBV3-2) and TRBJ2-3, with TRBD2 matching 9 bases. V was clipped by 1 base and J by 6 bases; unmatched bases: 5. In germline, CDR1 is LGHDT, CDR2 YNNKEL (reference sequence). The CDR3 loop spans 15 amino acids. The CDR3 loop is CASSQGRGGLDTQYF. The CDR3 DNA sequence: TGTGCCAGCAGCCAAGGGCGGGGGGGCTTGGATACGCAGTATTTT.

The rearrangement uses TRBV7-2 and TRBJ2-3; D unclear. The CDR3 runs to 14 residues. Germline-derived CDR1 and CDR2 are SGHTA and FQGNSA. V shed 3 bases and J shed 4 bases, with 11 bases lying between them. CDR3 DNA sequence: TGTGCCAGCAGCTTGGAATTGGGCGCAGATACGCAGTATTTT. Its translation is CASSLELGADTQYF.

This chain's CDR3 is CASSDGRDTDTQYF. In DNA, the CDR3 is TGTGCCAGCAGTGACGGCAGGGACACAGATACGCAGTATTTT. The V and J genes are TRBV6-4 and TRBJ2-3, with D maybe TRBD1 (5 bases). Per the germline V gene, CDR1 is MRHNA and CDR2 is SNTAGT. V was clipped by 2 bases and J by 2 bases, with 8 bases between them. This CDR3 spans 14 amino acids.

This chain connects TRBV19 to TRBJ1-2; D might be TRBD1 (6 bases). Trimming stripped 9 bases from V and 6 bases from J, with 26 bases between. This CDR3 region has 16 residues. Germline V gene lookup returns CDR1 LNHDA and CDR2 SQIVND (reference sequence). CDR3 residues: CASEENRAPPGDGYTF. The CDR3 nucleotides read TGTGCCAGCGAGGAGAACAGGGCACCCCCCGGGGATGGCTACACCTTC.

CDR3: CASSIPGNELFF. The DNA for the CDR3 is TGTGCCAGCAGCATCCCCGGGAATGAACTGTTTTTT. This chain links TRBV21-1 with TRBJ1-4. TRBV21-1 is noted as a pseudogene. CDR3 length: 12 amino acids.

This chain connects TRBV9 to TRBJ1-1, with TRBD1 matching over 9 bases. The V segment lost 4 bases and the J segment 7 bases; nucleotides outside the gene matches: 11. The CDR3 runs to 15 residues. Germline V lookup: CDR1 SGDLS, CDR2 YYNGEE. The CDR3 here is CASSPRWDRVLEAFF. CDR3 sequence (DNA): TGTGCCAGCAGCCCTCGGTGGGACAGGGTGCTTGAAGCTTTCTTT.

The gene calls are TRBV2 and TRBJ2-2; D gene unclear. The V gene's germline CDR1 is SNHLY and CDR2 FYNNEI. Trimming left V 3 bases short and J 0 bases short, with 8 bases between. The CDR3 runs to 15 residues. CDR3 sequence (DNA): TGTGCCAGCAGTGAGTGGCCAGCGAACACCGGGGAGCTGTTTTTT. Translation: CASSEWPANTGELFF.

This clone has a handful of counts. This sequence joins TRBV28 and TRBJ1-4; 7 nucleotides agree with TRBD1. Unmatched junction bases numbered 9, after V lost 4 bases and J lost 4 bases. There are 16 residues in the CDR3. The germline gives CDR1 MDHEN, CDR2 SYDVKM. CDR3 sequence reads: CASSWTRDRINEKLFF. The DNA of the CDR3 is TGTGCCAGCAGTTGGACCCGGGACAGAATTAATGAAAAACTGTTTTTT.